The clone carrying this TCR beta chain was observed a few times. Its antigen remains unidentified. 13 Jbeta primers and 60 Vbeta primers were used for the PCR. The table came from immunoSEQ multiplex PCR; TCRdb's copy has only in-frame clones and leaves some out. The table lists roughly 120,000 clones, around four fifths of them singletons. This sample stems from a study of cytomegalovirus exposure and HLA in healthy donors. Whole-study results and caveats: Later, TCR association rates were found to vary by HLA locus, highest for DRB1 and lowest for HLA-C. Presence/absence analyses treated sequencing depth as roughly uniform across donors. Previously analyzed data showed that most TCR beta V segments were productive at a frequency of about 90% or about 30%. A few chains tied to CMV proved CMV antigen-specific in vitro.

CDR3 size: 18 residues. Losses at the gene ends were 6 bases for V and 5 bases for J; bases not matched to a gene: 11. Germline lookup yields CDR1 ENHRY and CDR2 SYGVKD. This receptor was identified in a male donor in good health and CMV-seropositive. The source material was PBMCs. The J gene is TRBJ2-1, the V gene TRBV10-3; 15 bases align to TRBD2. CDR3 nucleotides: TGTGCCATCAGCACCGGGACTAGCGGGAGGATGGAGAACAATGAGCAGTTCTTC. This sequence encodes CAISTGTSGRMENNEQFF.